Shown below are 6 T cell receptor beta chains from a single sample sequenced in a study of T-cell reconstitution after alpha-beta-depleted transplantation in children. Unique molecular identifiers tagged the TCRbeta library. A single record per CDR3 protein comes from TCRdb applying MiXCR to the PCR reads. Of hundreds of thousands of distinct CDR3 sequences in the sample, 16% are singletons; the top ten hold approximately 1%. The sequencing used PBMCs from the stem cell graft donor, collected from the stem cell graft. These receptor sequences come from a human donor who donated a stem cell graft to a child with acute myeloid leukemia.

This sequence joins TRBV24-1 and TRBJ2-5, with no clear D. The CDR3 runs to 14 residues. Germline lookup yields CDR1 KGHDR and CDR2 SFDVKD. The ends were cut back, 4 bases at V and 5 bases at J, with 13 bases in the middle. The CDR3 bases are TGTGCCACCAGTGAAGGAGACGGCCTCGAGACCCAGTACTTC. Amino acids: CATSEGDGLETQYF.

This clonotype appeared many times. V and J are TRBV27 and TRBJ2-5; D ambiguous. V was cut by 8 bases and J by 6 bases, with 10 bases left in between. The CDR3 runs 11 residues. CDR1 is MNHEY and CDR2 is SMNVEV in the germline V gene (reference sequence). As DNA, the CDR3 is TGTGCCAGCGGTAGTGTGAAGACCCAGTACTTC. Amino acid sequence: CASGSVKTQYF.

This clonotype has at least ten counts. J is TRBJ2-1 and V is TRBV29-1, with TRBD2 matching over 7 bases. CDR1 SQVTM and CDR2 ANQGSEA come from the germline V gene. J gave up 0 bases and V 0 bases, and 8 bases lay outside the gene matches. The CDR3 has 17 residues. DNA for the CDR3: TGCAGCGTTGAAGATCACATGAGCGGGGCCTCCTACAATGAGCAGTTCTTC. Amino acids: CSVEDHMSGASYNEQFF.

This chain uses TRBV4-2 with TRBJ1-2, with a tentative D call TRBD1 (5 bases). CDR3 size: 15 residues. Germline V gene lookup returns CDR1 LGHNA and CDR2 YNFKEQ. V was clipped by 6 bases and J by 3 bases, with 17 bases between them. The CDR3 DNA is TGTGCCAGCAGGGGGCCATCGGGGCAGGACTATGGCTACACCTTC. Its protein product is CASRGPSGQDYGYTF.

This rearrangement joins TRBV28 to TRBJ1-2, with D possibly matching TRBD1 (6 bases). The CDR3 has 16 residues. Germline values: CDR1 MDHEN, CDR2 SYDVKM. The V and J ends lost 4 bases and 13 bases respectively, with 28 bases between them. In DNA, the CDR3 is TGTGCCAGCAGTTCTTTGGGAGGTGGGGACACGGCATACTGCACCTTC. Its protein product is CASSSLGGGDTAYCTF.

This clonotype was found many times. The chain is built from TRBV20-1 and TRBJ2-7, with D perhaps matching TRBD1 (5 bases). Germline values: CDR1 DFQATT, CDR2 SNEGSKA (reference sequence). This CDR3 has 14 amino acids. V shed 1 base and J shed 0 bases, with 10 bases lying between them. The DNA for the CDR3 is TGCAGTGCTAGAGTCCAGGGCGGCTCCTACGAGCAGTACTTC. It specifies CSARVQGGSYEQYF.